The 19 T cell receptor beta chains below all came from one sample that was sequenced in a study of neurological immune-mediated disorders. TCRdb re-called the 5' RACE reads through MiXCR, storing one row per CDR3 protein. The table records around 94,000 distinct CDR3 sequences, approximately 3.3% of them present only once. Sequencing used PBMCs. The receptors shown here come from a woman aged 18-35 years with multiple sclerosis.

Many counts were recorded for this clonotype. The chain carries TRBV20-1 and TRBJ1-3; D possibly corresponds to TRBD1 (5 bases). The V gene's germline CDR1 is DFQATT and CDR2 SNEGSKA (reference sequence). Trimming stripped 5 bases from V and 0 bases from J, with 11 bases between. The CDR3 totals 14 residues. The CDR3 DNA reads TGCAGTGCTGGGGGACCTCTCTCTGGAAACACCATATATTTT. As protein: CSAGGPLSGNTIYF.

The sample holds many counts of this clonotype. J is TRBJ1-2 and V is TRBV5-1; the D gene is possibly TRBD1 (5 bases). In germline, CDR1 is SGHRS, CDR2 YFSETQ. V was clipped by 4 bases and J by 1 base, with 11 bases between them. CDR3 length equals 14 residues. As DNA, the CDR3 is TGCGCCAGCAGCCCACTACAGGTTAACTATGGCTACACCTTC. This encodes CASSPLQVNYGYTF.

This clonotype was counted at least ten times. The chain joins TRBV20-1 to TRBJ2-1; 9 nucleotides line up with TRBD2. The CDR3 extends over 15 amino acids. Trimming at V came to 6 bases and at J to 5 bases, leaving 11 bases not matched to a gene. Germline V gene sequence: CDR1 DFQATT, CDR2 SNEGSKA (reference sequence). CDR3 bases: TGCAGTGCCCACCCCCTGTTAGCGGGGGACAATGAGCAGTTCTTC. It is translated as CSAHPLLAGDNEQFF.

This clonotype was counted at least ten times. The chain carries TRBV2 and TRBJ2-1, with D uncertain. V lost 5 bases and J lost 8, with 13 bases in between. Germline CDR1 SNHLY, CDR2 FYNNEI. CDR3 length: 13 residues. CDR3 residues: CASSKTTWYEQFF. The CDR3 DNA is TGTGCCAGCAGTAAGACCACTTGGTATGAGCAGTTCTTC.

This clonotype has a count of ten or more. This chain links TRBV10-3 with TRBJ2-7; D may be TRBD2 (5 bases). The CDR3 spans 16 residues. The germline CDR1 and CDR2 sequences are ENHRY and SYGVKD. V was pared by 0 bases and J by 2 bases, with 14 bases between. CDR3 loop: CAISESGGSDPYEQYF. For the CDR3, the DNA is TGTGCCATCAGTGAGTCGGGCGGGTCGGATCCCTACGAGCAGTACTTC.

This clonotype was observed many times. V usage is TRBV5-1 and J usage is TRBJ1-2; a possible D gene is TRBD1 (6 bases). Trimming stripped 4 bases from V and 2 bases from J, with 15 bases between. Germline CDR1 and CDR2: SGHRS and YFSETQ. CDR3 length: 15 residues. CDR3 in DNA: TGCGCCAGCAGCCAAGCGATTCAGGGGAACTATGGCTACACCTTC. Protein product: CASSQAIQGNYGYTF.

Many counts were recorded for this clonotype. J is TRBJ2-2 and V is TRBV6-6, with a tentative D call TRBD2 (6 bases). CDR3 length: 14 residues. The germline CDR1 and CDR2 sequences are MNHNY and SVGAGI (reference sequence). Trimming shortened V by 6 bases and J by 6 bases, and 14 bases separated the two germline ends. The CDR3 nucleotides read TGTGCCAGCAGGGGGGGTGTGGGCCCCGGGGAGCTGTTTTTT. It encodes CASRGGVGPGELFF.

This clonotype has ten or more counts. Written as DNA, the CDR3 is TGTGCCACCAGCATCACTAGCGGGAGGCCAAGACATAGCACAGATACGCAGTATTTT. Protein: CATSITSGRPRHSTDTQYF. The genes are TRBV15 and TRBJ2-3, with TRBD2 matching 12 bases. This CDR3 has 19 residues. After removal of 4 bases from V and 0 bases from J, the junction contained 11 bases not matched to a gene. Germline V lookup: CDR1 LNHNV, CDR2 YYDKDF (reference sequence).

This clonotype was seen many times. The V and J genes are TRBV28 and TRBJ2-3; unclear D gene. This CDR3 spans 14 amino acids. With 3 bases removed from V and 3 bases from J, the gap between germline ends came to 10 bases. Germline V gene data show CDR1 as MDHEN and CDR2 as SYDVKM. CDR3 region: CASSLPRPTDTQYF. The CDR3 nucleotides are TGTGCCAGCAGTTTGCCGCGGCCAACAGATACGCAGTATTTT.

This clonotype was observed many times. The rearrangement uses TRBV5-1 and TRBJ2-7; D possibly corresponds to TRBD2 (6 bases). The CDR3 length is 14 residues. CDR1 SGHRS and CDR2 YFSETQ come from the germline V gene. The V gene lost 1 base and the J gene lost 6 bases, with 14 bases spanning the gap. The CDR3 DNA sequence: TGCGCCAGCAGCTTGAACGGGGAGGAGGGCGAGCAGTACTTC. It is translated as CASSLNGEEGEQYF.

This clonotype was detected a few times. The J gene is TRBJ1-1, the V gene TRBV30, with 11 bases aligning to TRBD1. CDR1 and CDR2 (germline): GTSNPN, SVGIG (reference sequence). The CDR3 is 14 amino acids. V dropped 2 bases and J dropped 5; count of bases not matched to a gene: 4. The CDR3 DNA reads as TGTGCCTGGAGTCCGGGACAGGGGGGGACTGAAGCTTTCTTT. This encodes CAWSPGQGGTEAFF.

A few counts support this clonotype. CDR3 protein: CSAKKGTTGFYEQYF. For the CDR3, the DNA is TGCAGTGCCAAAAAAGGGACTACGGGTTTCTACGAGCAGTACTTC. The rearrangement joins TRBV20-1 to TRBJ2-7; TRBD2 matches 7 bases. The CDR3 has 15 residues. V lost 6 bases to trimming and J lost 3 bases; unmatched junction nucleotides: 14. The germline gives CDR1 DFQATT, CDR2 SNEGSKA (reference sequence).

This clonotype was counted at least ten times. In DNA form, the CDR3 reads TGCGCCAGCAGCTTGACCAACTGGGGGGCTAACAATGAGCAGTTCTTC. Translating gives CASSLTNWGANNEQFF. This chain connects TRBV5-1 to TRBJ2-1, with D perhaps TRBD1 or TRBD2 (6 bases each). CDR3 length equals 16 residues. CDR1 SGHRS and CDR2 YFSETQ come from the germline V gene. With 1 base removed from V and 5 bases from J, the gap between germline ends came to 16 bases.

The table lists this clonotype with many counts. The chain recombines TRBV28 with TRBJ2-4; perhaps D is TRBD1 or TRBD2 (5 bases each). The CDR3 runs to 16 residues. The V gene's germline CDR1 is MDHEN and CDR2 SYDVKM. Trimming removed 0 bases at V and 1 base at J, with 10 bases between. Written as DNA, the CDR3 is TGTGCCAGCAGTTTATGGGGGGAGAAGGCCAAAAACATTCAGTACTTC. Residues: CASSLWGEKAKNIQYF. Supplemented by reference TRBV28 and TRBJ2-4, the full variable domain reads DVKVTQSSRYLVKRTGEKVFLECVQDMDHENMFWYRQDPGLGLRLIYFSYDVKMKEKGDIPEGYSVSREKKERFSLILESASTNQTSMYLCASSLWGEKAKNIQYFGAGTRLSVL.

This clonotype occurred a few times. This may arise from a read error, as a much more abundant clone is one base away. CDR3 coding DNA: TGCGCCAGCAGCTTGCGGGACAGGGGTGGCGAGAAGTACTTC. Protein sequence: CASSLRDRGGEKYF. The chain combines TRBV5-1 with TRBJ2-7, with 10 bases aligning to TRBD1. Looked up from germline, CDR1 is SGHRS and CDR2 is YFSETQ. The CDR3 runs 14 residues.

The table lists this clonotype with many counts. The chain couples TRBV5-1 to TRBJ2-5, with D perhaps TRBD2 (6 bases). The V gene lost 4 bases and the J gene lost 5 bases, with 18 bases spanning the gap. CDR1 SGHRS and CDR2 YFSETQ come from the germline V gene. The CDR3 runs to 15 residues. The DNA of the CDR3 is TGCGCCAGCAGCCGGGACGGGTCGGGAGCGGAGACCCAGTACTTC. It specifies CASSRDGSGAETQYF.

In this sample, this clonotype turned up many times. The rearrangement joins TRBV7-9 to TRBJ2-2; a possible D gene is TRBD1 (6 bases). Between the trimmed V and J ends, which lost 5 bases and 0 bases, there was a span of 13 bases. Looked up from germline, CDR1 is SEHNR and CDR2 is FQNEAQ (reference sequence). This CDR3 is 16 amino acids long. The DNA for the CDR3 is TGTGCCAGCAGCCCCACAACAGGGACGAACACCGGGGAGCTGTTTTTT. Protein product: CASSPTTGTNTGELFF.

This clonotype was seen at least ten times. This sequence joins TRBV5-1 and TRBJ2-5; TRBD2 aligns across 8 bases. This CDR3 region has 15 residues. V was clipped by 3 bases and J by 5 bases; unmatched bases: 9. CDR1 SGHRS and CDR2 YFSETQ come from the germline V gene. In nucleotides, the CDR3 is TGCGCCAGCAGCTCGTTACGGGGGGGCTCTGAGACCCAGTACTTC. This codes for CASSSLRGGSETQYF.

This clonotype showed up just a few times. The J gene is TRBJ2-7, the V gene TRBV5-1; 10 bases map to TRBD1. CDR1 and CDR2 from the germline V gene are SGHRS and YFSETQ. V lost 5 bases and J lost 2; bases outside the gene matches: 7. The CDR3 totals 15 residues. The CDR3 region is CASRVDGQGAYEQYF. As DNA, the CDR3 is TGCGCCAGCAGGGTCGATGGACAGGGGGCCTACGAGCAGTACTTC.